Sequencing of this TCR beta chain was carried out in a study of blood T cells in healthy people across ages. Across the study: Template switching retrieved approximately one barcoded beta molecule for each two T cells.

Overall study findings and caveats: Estimates of total diversity, which came from one million sequenced T cells, were considered to be underestimates.

Germline V gene sequence: CDR1 GTSNPN, CDR2 SVGIG (reference sequence). This CDR3 spans 13 amino acids. The V end lost 0 bases, the J end lost 3 bases, and 8 bases lay between the germline ends. A word on this clonotype: Its antigen is undetermined.

A J-beta primer mix and a sample-barcoded 5' primer were used in a second PCR of roughly 6 to 11 cycles. Carrying 12 random nucleotides, a template-switch adaptor labeled each individual cDNA molecule. All samples yielded 2.5 million or more CDR3-containing paired-end reads. TCRdb re-derived calls from the 5' RACE reads in MiXCR, one entry per CDR3 protein. The table shows some 550,000 distinct CDR3 sequences, with around 48% occurring only once. The V call is TRBV30, the J call TRBJ1-2; D call uncertain. Sequencing was carried out using blood. The sequence derives from a man aged 80 or over in good health. CDR3 sequence: CAWSVSVDYGYTF. The CDR3 coding sequence is TGTGCCTGGAGTGTATCCGTAGACTATGGCTACACCTTC.